This T cell receptor beta chain was sequenced during a study of shared clonotypes between healthy human individuals. Study-wide results and limits: In general, naive subsets displayed greater estimated richness than memory subsets did. Clonotypes shared by all four sorted-subset donors had higher generation probabilities than non-shared clonotypes.

As for this clone: Its target is unknown.

The naive CD8 fraction comprised CD45RO-negative cells positively selected for CCR7 and excluded terminally differentiated effector memory CD45RA+ cells. TCRdb's table, derived via immunoSEQ multiplex PCR, lists solely in-frame clones and lacks some. The table includes just over 2,000,000 clones, about 94% detected once. CDR1 is SGHDN and CDR2 is FVKESK in the germline V gene. The ends were cut back, 0 bases at V and 3 bases at J, with 12 bases in the middle. This CDR3 has 16 amino acids. Sequenced input: naive CD8+ T cells sorted from blood. The J gene is TRBJ2-1, the V gene TRBV14; D might be TRBD2 (5 bases). The receptor was derived from a young man in good health. The DNA for the CDR3 is TGTGCCAGCAGCCAAGATATGGGAGCGAGCTACAATGAGCAGTTCTTC. This gives the protein CASSQDMGASYNEQFF. Full variable domain (rest looked up from reference TRBV14 and TRBJ2-1): EAGVTQFPSHSVIEKGQTVTLRCDPISGHDNLYWYRRVMGKEIKFLLHFVKESKQDESGMPNNRFLAERTGGTYSTLKVQPAELEDSGVYFCASSQDMGASYNEQFFGPGTRLTVL.